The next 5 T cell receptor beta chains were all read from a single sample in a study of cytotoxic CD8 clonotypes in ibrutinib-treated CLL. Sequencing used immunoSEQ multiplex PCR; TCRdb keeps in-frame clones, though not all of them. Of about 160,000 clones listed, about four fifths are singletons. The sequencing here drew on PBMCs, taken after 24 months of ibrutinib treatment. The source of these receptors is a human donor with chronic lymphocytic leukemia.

This CDR3 is CASGRTGGSYEQYF. CDR3 coding DNA: TGTGCCAGCGGGAGGACAGGGGGTTCCTACGAGCAGTACTTC. The J gene is TRBJ2-7, the V gene TRBV27; 10 bases fit TRBD1. The CDR3 runs to 14 residues. Germline loops: CDR1 MNHEY, CDR2 SMNVEV (reference sequence). V lost 8 bases, J lost 1 base, and 5 bases stayed unmatched.

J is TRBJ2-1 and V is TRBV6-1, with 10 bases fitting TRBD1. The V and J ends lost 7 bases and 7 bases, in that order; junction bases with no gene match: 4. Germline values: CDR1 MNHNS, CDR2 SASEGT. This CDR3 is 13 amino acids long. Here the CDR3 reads CASTGQGRNEQFF. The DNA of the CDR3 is TGTGCCAGCACGGGACAGGGGAGGAATGAGCAGTTCTTC.

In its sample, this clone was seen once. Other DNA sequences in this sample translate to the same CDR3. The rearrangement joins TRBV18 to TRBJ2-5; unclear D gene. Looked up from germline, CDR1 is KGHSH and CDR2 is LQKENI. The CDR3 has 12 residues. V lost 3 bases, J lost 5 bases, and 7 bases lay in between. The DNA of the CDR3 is TGTGCCAGCTCACCGCTGGGGGAGACCCAGTACTTC. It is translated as CASSPLGETQYF.

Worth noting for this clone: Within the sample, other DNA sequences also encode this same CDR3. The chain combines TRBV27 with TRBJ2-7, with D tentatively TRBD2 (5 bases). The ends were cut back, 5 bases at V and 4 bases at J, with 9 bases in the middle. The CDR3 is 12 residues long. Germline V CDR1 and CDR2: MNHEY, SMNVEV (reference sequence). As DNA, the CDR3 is TGTGCCAGCAGTCTGGGCGGGTACGAGCAGTACTTC. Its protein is CASSLGGYEQYF.

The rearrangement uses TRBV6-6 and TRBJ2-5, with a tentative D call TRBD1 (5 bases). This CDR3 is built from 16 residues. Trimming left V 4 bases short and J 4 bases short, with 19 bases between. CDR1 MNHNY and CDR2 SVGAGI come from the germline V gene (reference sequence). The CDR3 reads CASSSTLKGLGETQYF. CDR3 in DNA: TGTGCCAGCAGTTCCACCCTGAAGGGGCTAGGAGAGACCCAGTACTTC.